The clone carrying this T cell receptor beta chain was picked up a small number of times. Its cognate antigen is unknown. Deep TCR-beta sequencing used DNA from uncultured naive and memory CD4+ T cells. TCRdb keeps only in-frame clones here, not all; method: immunoSEQ multiplex PCR. Here the sample spans approximately 70,000 clones, approximately 93% being singletons. Before the COVID-19 pandemic, during about 2011-2019, CD4+ T cells were taken from unexposed donors. Naive and memory CD4+ T cells came from enriched cryopreserved PBMCs. The data are from a study of CD4 T cells in relation to SARS-CoV-2 and coronaviruses. V was cut by 7 bases and J by 6 bases, with 18 bases left in between. The V gene's germline CDR1 is LGHDT and CDR2 YNNKEL (reference sequence). The CDR3 spans 14 residues. Broader study findings: Each donor contributed either pre-pandemic or post-infection samples, not both. The cross-reactivity analysis covered only spike protein, not other viral proteins.

The receptor was isolated from a human donor in good health. The sample was naive CD4+ T cells from PBMCs. Stated subset: naive CD4+ T cells isolated by negative enrichment. The rearrangement uses TRBV3-1 (or the pseudogene TRBV3-2) and TRBJ1-1; tentatively, D is TRBD1 (6 bases). CDR3 loop: CASTRSRGGSEAFF. The CDR3 DNA reads TGTGCCAGCACCCGCTCCCGGGGGGGCTCTGAAGCTTTCTTT.